The clone carrying this T cell receptor (beta chain) was found a few times. Construction of TCR beta libraries relied on iRepertoire HTBI primers and on Arm-PCR targeting CDR3 regions. TCRdb processed the multiplex PCR reads anew with MiXCR; each CDR3 protein has one entry. In the table there are about 660,000 distinct CDR3 sequences, around 30% of which are singletons. The sample comes from a study of regulatory T cells in long-lasting Graves disease. Germline assignment: CDR1 SGDLS and CDR2 YYNGEE. The junction had 6 bases not matched to a gene; V was cut back by 0 bases and J by 4 bases. The CDR3 consists of 16 residues. Time point here: persistent/refractory GD, antithyroid drugs over 5 years with positive TRAb. RNA extracted from PBMCs served as the sequencing template.

The TCR sequence derives from a female donor with Graves disease. This specimen was peripheral blood mononuclear cells (PBMCs), taken when the disease was refractory, from a patient treated with antithyroid drugs. The V and J genes are TRBV9 and TRBJ2-5, with TRBD2 matching over 10 bases. This CDR3 reads CASSVAQLAGLETQYF. CDR3 nucleotide sequence: TGTGCCAGCAGCGTAGCTCAACTAGCGGGATTAGAGACCCAGTACTTC.